This passage covers 18 T cell receptor beta chains from one sample sequenced in a study of blood T cell repertoires in COVID-19. Repertoires were generated with immunoSEQ multiplex PCR, while TCRdb's copy carries only in-frame clones and drops some. The data show 250,000 to 300,000 clones, about nine tenths seen once. The material sequenced was peripheral blood. Receptor source: a woman aged 25-40 years with COVID-19, enrolled during active disease.

The chain is built from TRBV6-1 and TRBJ2-7; D perhaps matches TRBD2 (6 bases). In germline, CDR1 is MNHNS, CDR2 SASEGT. The germline V and J ends were trimmed by 2 bases and 2 bases, with 13 bases remaining between them. The CDR3 runs to 15 residues. The CDR3 nucleotides are TGTGCCAGCAGTGAATTTGGAGGGTTAACCTACGAGCAGTACTTC. Its translation is CASSEFGGLTYEQYF.

The sample holds a few counts of this clone. The same CDR3 also results from other DNA sequences found in this sample. The V and J genes are TRBV18 and TRBJ2-5; tentatively, D is TRBD1 (6 bases). V lost 0 bases and J 5 bases, leaving 10 bases between the germline ends. The CDR3 spans 14 residues. Germline V gene lookup returns CDR1 KGHSH and CDR2 LQKENI. The CDR3 here is CASSPPSGAETQYF. In DNA form, the CDR3 reads TGTGCCAGCTCACCACCTTCAGGGGCCGAGACCCAGTACTTC.

The chain carries TRBV6-6 and TRBJ2-7, with D maybe TRBD2 (6 bases). V was trimmed by 6 bases and J by 2 bases, leaving 14 bases between them. This CDR3 has 14 amino acids. Germline V gene lookup returns CDR1 MNHNY and CDR2 SVGAGI (reference sequence). CDR3 protein: CASRGTGHPYEQYF. The CDR3 DNA follows: TGTGCCAGCAGGGGGACTGGACACCCCTACGAGCAGTACTTC.

This chain connects TRBV20-1 to TRBJ1-4; 7 bases match TRBD1. The CDR3 is made up of 11 amino acids. Trimming took 6 bases from V and 8 from J; bases not matched to a gene: 3. Per germline, CDR1 DFQATT and CDR2 SNEGSKA (reference sequence). The CDR3 sequence is CSATRGEKLFF. CDR3 DNA sequence: TGCAGTGCGACCAGGGGGGAAAAACTGTTTTTT.

Notes on this clone: Germline is not matched at one junction end, which may reflect a read error. The CDR3 is CASSFIAGGHNEQFF. The CDR3 DNA reads TGTGCCAGTAGTTTCATAGCGGGAGGGCACAATGAGCAATTCTTC. This sequence joins TRBV19 and TRBJ2-1, with 11 bases identical to TRBD2. This CDR3 is 15 amino acids long. CDR1 and CDR2 (germline): LNHDA, SQIVND (reference sequence).

The V and J genes are TRBV30 and TRBJ2-2; weak D call: TRBD2 (5 bases). Looked up from germline, CDR1 is GTSNPN and CDR2 is SVGIG (reference sequence). CDR3 length: 13 residues. V was trimmed by 4 bases and J by 3 bases, leaving 9 bases between them. The CDR3 is CAWIKRYTGELFF. In DNA, the CDR3 is TGTGCCTGGATAAAGCGGTACACCGGGGAGCTGTTTTTT. The entire variable domain, with the rest obtained from reference TRBV30 and TRBJ2-2, is as follows: SQTIHQWPATLVQPVGSPLSLECTVEGTSNPNLYWYRQAAGRGLQLLFYSVGIGQISSEVPQNLSASRPQDRQFILSSKKLLLSDSGFYLCAWIKRYTGELFFGEGSRLTVL.

The gene calls are TRBV4-1 and TRBJ2-4, with D unresolved. This CDR3 comprises 12 residues. Germline V gene data show CDR1 as MGHRA and CDR2 as YSYEKL. Trimming left V 0 bases short and J 11 bases short, with 8 bases between. CDR3 nucleotide sequence: TGCGCCAGCAGCCAAGATCGGGTTTTTCAGTACTTC. It yields the protein CASSQDRVFQYF.

In regard to this clone: The same CDR3 also results from other DNA sequences found in this sample. The CDR3 sequence: CASSKDRAQGSPLHF. The CDR3 DNA is TGTGCCAGCAGCAAGGACAGGGCTCAAGGGTCACCCCTCCACTTT. V is TRBV2 and J is TRBJ1-6; 8 positions agree with TRBD1. With 6 bases clipped from V and 10 bases from J, the junction kept 11 bases outside the gene matches. The CDR3 totals 15 residues. CDR1 is SNHLY and CDR2 is FYNNEI in the germline V gene.

V is TRBV5-1 and J is TRBJ2-1; 10 bases align to TRBD2. Germline values: CDR1 SGHRS, CDR2 YFSETQ. The CDR3 has 15 residues. V lost 4 bases, J lost 11 bases, and 12 bases stayed unmatched. The CDR3 bases are TGCGCCAGCAGCACCCCGGGACTAGCGATAGACAAGCAGTTCTTC. Its protein product is CASSTPGLAIDKQFF.

In this sample, this clone turned up once. This chain uses TRBV19 with TRBJ2-2; possible D gene TRBD2, 6 bases. Trimming stripped 10 bases from V and 1 base from J, with 16 bases between. The CDR3 runs to 15 residues. The germline gives CDR1 LNHDA, CDR2 SQIVND (reference sequence). CDR3 sequence: CATRENGRNTGELFF. The CDR3 nucleotides are TGTGCCACCCGGGAGAACGGGAGGAACACCGGGGAGCTGTTTTTT.

The gene calls are TRBV19 and TRBJ2-1; unclear D gene. Germline V gene sequence: CDR1 LNHDA, CDR2 SQIVND (reference sequence). The CDR3 loop spans 15 amino acids. Between the trimmed V and J ends, which lost 7 bases and 0 bases, there was a span of 13 bases. The CDR3 loop is CASMRRGFSYNEQFF. CDR3 in DNA: TGTGCCAGTATGAGGCGTGGATTCTCCTACAATGAGCAGTTCTTC.

V is TRBV19 and J is TRBJ2-2; D remains ambiguous. V was shortened by 8 bases and J by 1 base, with 11 bases between the two germline ends. The CDR3 contains 14 residues. Germline V gene lookup returns CDR1 LNHDA and CDR2 SQIVND (reference sequence). This CDR3 reads CASAPGQNTGELFF. The CDR3 DNA follows: TGTGCCAGTGCCCCAGGCCAGAACACCGGGGAGCTGTTTTTT. Full variable domain (missing parts from reference TRBV19 and TRBJ2-2): DGGITQSPKYLFRKEGQNVTLSCEQNLNHDAMYWYRQDPGQGLRLIYYSQIVNDFQKGDIAEGYSVSREKKESFPLTVTSAQKNPTAFYLCASAPGQNTGELFFGEGSRLTVL.

This clone has a count of ten or more. This sequence joins TRBV19 and TRBJ1-1, with D tentatively TRBD1 (5 bases). This CDR3 contains 13 residues. Germline V gives CDR1 LNHDA, CDR2 SQIVND (reference sequence). Trimming shortened V by 3 bases and J by 8 bases, and 13 bases separated the two germline ends. The CDR3 coding sequence is TGTGCCAGTAGTATGGGGCAGGCTAAAGAAGCTTTCTTT. This gives the protein CASSMGQAKEAFF. The full variable domain, completed using reference TRBV19 and TRBJ1-1, is DGGITQSPKYLFRKEGQNVTLSCEQNLNHDAMYWYRQDPGQGLRLIYYSQIVNDFQKGDIAEGYSVSREKKESFPLTVTSAQKNPTAFYLCASSMGQAKEAFFGQGTRLTVV.

This chain uses TRBV5-1 with TRBJ2-2, with 7 bases lining up with TRBD2. This CDR3 has 15 residues. Per germline, CDR1 SGHRS and CDR2 YFSETQ. V was clipped by 6 bases and J by 6 bases; unmatched bases: 11. CDR3 sequence (DNA): TGCGCCAGCACCGGTGGCGGGAGAACCGCCGGGGAGCTGTTTTTT. Encoded protein: CASTGGGRTAGELFF.

The chain uses TRBV30 and TRBJ1-4, with D unclear. This CDR3 has 15 amino acids. Germline CDR1 is GTSNPN and CDR2 is SVGIG (reference sequence). V dropped 1 base and J dropped 7 bases, with 16 bases sitting between them. The CDR3 here is CAWSASLKLFEKLFF. Written as DNA, the CDR3 is TGTGCCTGGAGTGCGTCCTTAAAACTTTTTGAAAAACTGTTTTTT.

V usage is TRBV27 and J usage is TRBJ1-1; 7 nucleotides agree with TRBD1. The CDR3 spans 14 residues. V shed 2 bases and J 5 bases; nucleotides not matched to a gene: 5. Germline loops: CDR1 MNHEY, CDR2 SMNVEV (reference sequence). CDR3 protein: CASSLNRGQTEAFF. The CDR3 DNA reads as TGTGCCAGCAGTTTAAATAGGGGGCAGACTGAAGCTTTCTTT.

This rearrangement joins TRBV11-2 to TRBJ2-7; 13 bases line up with TRBD2. Germline V lookup: CDR1 SGHAT, CDR2 FQNNGV. There are 19 residues in the CDR3. V gave up 1 base and J gave up 0 bases; unmatched junction bases: 9. The CDR3 region is CASSLVELGLAGYSYEQYF. DNA for the CDR3: TGTGCCAGCAGCTTAGTGGAGTTGGGACTAGCGGGGTACTCCTACGAGCAGTACTTC. Full variable domain (remainder filled in from reference TRBV11-2 and TRBJ2-7): EAGVAQSPRYKIIEKRQSVAFWCNPISGHATLYWYQQILGQGPKLLIQFQNNGVVDDSQLPKDRFSAERLKGVDSTLKIQPAKLEDSAVYLCASSLVELGLAGYSYEQYFGPGTRLTVT.

A single count supports this clone. The rearrangement uses TRBV6-6 and TRBJ1-6, with D perhaps matching TRBD1 (6 bases). V was pared by 2 bases and J by 5 bases, with 7 bases between. Looked up from germline, CDR1 is MNHNY and CDR2 is SVGAGI (reference sequence). CDR3 length: 14 residues. The CDR3 DNA reads TGTGCCAGCAGTTACGCAGGGGATAATTCACCCCTCCACTTT. As protein: CASSYAGDNSPLHF.